The present entry profiles one T cell receptor beta chain with its context. This sample is drawn from a study of OX40 agonist ivuxolimab in advanced cancers. Germline V gene data show CDR1 as GTSNPN and CDR2 as SVGIG (reference sequence). The V and J ends lost 2 bases and 7 bases respectively, with 8 bases between them. This CDR3 region has 11 residues. Sequencing used immunoSEQ multiplex PCR; TCRdb keeps in-frame clones, though not all of them. This sample has more than 80,000 clones; 75% to 95% occur once, and the top ten carry under 8.5%. Sequencing was performed on CD4+ or CD8+ T cells sorted from blood, taken in a trial of the OX40 agonist ivuxolimab. The rearrangement uses TRBV30 and TRBJ1-2, with no clear D. The TCR comes from an adult with an advanced solid tumor such as melanoma, head and neck, liver or kidney cancer. The CDR3: CAWSTGVGYTF. CDR3 sequence (DNA): TGTGCCTGGAGTACCGGGGTTGGCTACACCTTC.